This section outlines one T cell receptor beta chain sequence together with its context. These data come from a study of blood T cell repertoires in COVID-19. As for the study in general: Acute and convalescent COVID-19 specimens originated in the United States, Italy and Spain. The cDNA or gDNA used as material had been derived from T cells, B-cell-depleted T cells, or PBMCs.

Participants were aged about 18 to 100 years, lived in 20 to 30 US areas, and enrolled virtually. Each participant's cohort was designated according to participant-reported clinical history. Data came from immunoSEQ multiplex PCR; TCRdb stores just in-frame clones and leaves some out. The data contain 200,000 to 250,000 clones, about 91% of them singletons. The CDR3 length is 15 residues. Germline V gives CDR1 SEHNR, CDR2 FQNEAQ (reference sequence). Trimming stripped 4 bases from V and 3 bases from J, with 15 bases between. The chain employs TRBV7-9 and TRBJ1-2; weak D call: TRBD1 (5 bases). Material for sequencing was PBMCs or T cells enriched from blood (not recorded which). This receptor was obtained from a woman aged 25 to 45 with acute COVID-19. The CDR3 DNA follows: TGTGCCAGCAGCTCCACCAGGGAGGTATACTATGGCTACACCTTC. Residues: CASSSTREVYYGYTF. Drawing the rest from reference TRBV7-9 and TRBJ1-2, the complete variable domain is DTGVSQNPRHKITKRGQNVTFRCDPISEHNRLYWYRQTLGQGPEFLTYFQNEAQLEKSRLLSDRFSAERPKGSFSTLEIQRTEQGDSAMYLCASSSTREVYYGYTFGSGTRLTVV.